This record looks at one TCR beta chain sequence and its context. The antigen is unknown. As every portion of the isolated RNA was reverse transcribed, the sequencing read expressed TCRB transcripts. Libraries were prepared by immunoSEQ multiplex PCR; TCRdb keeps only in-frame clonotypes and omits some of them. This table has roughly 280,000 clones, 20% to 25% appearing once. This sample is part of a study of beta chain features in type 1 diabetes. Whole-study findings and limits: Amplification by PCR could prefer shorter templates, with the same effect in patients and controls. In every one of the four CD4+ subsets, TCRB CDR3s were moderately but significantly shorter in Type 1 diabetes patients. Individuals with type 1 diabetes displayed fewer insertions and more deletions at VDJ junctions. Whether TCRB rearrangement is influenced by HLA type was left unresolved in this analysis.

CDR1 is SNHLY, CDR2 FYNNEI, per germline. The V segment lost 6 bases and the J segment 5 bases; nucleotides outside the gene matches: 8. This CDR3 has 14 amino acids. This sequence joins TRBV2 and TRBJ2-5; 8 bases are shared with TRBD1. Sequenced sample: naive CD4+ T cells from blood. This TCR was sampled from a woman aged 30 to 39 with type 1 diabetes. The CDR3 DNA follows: TGTGCCAGCAGGTTGGACAGGGCGACGGAGACCCAGTACTTC. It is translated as CASRLDRATETQYF.